Presented here are 26 T cell receptor beta chains from one specimen sequenced in a study of T-cell memory formation after mild COVID-19. TCRdb re-called the 5' RACE reads through MiXCR, storing one row per CDR3 protein. Here the sample spans about 440,000 distinct CDR3 sequences, 15% to 25% being singletons. Sample: PBMCs or a T cell subset sorted from them (not recorded which). These receptors were collected from an adult woman who had mild COVID-19 (a few samples of this study predate the infection). Cell type and time point are not known.

This clonotype has a handful of counts. This rearrangement joins TRBV7-2 to TRBJ2-4, with TRBD1 matching over 9 bases. With 3 bases clipped from V and 0 bases from J, the junction kept 9 bases outside the gene matches. This CDR3 is 18 amino acids long. CDR1 is SGHTA, CDR2 FQGNSA, per germline. The DNA of the CDR3 is TGTGCCAGCAGCTTTACCTGGGGACAGGGACTAGCCAAAAACATTCAGTACTTC. Amino acids: CASSFTWGQGLAKNIQYF.

In DNA, the CDR3 is TGTGCCAGCAGCCAAGCGGTAGGCGCCAACACTGAAGCTTTCTTT. The encoded protein is CASSQAVGANTEAFF. This chain uses TRBV14 with TRBJ1-1; D unresolved. Looked up from germline, CDR1 is SGHDN and CDR2 is FVKESK. This CDR3 is 15 amino acids long. V shed 1 base and J shed 2 bases, with 11 bases lying between them.

CDR3 nucleotide sequence: TGCGCCAGCAGGCCTAGACGGACGGGACAGGATAATTCACCCCTCCACTTT. This encodes CASRPRRTGQDNSPLHF. This chain joins TRBV5-1 and TRBJ1-6; 8 bases agree with TRBD1. This CDR3 contains 17 residues. V was pared by 5 bases and J by 5 bases, with 12 bases of the junction left unmatched. The germline V gene encodes CDR1 SGHRS and CDR2 YFSETQ.

The V gene is TRBV29-1, the J gene TRBJ1-2; 7 nucleotides match TRBD1. The CDR3 runs 11 residues. After removal of 6 bases from V and 6 bases from J, the junction contained 4 bases not matched to a gene. Germline CDR1 is SQVTM and CDR2 is ANQGSEA. The CDR3 spells CSVEGADGYTF. For the CDR3, the DNA is TGCAGCGTAGAGGGGGCTGATGGCTACACCTTC.

This chain links TRBV19 with TRBJ2-7; D is perhaps TRBD1 (5 bases). CDR1 and CDR2 (germline): LNHDA, SQIVND (reference sequence). V was cut by 3 bases and J by 5 bases, with 14 bases left in between. The CDR3 length is 14 residues. CDR3 bases: TGTGCCAGTAGTATCCGGGCACAGGTCAACGAGCAGTACTTC. Translated, it gives CASSIRAQVNEQYF. The variable domain in full, with the rest retrieved from reference TRBV19 and TRBJ2-7, is DGGITQSPKYLFRKEGQNVTLSCEQNLNHDAMYWYRQDPGQGLRLIYYSQIVNDFQKGDIAEGYSVSREKKESFPLTVTSAQKNPTAFYLCASSIRAQVNEQYFGPGTRLTVT.

The chain joins TRBV11-2 to TRBJ2-1; 11 bases align to TRBD2. V lost 5 bases, J lost 5 bases, and 5 bases stayed unmatched. The germline CDR1 and CDR2 sequences are SGHAT and FQNNGV. CDR3 length: 15 amino acids. CDR3 coding DNA: TGTGCCAGCAGCGACACTAGCGGGGGAAACAATGAGCAGTTCTTC. Protein sequence: CASSDTSGGNNEQFF.

The V and J genes are TRBV30 and TRBJ1-2; D is ambiguous. Trimming cost V 2 bases and J 2 bases, with 12 bases left between them. Germline lookup yields CDR1 GTSNPN and CDR2 SVGIG (reference sequence). The CDR3 spans 14 residues. This CDR3 reads CAWSKGGLNYGYTF. The DNA for the CDR3 is TGTGCCTGGAGTAAGGGAGGGTTAAACTATGGCTACACCTTC.

This clonotype turned up a few times. The rearrangement uses TRBV4-2 and TRBJ1-1, with D possibly being TRBD1 (6 bases). The germline CDR1 and CDR2 sequences are LGHNA and YNFKEQ. This CDR3 is built from 14 residues. V was shortened by 10 bases and J by 4 bases, with 19 bases between the two germline ends. This chain's CDR3 is CATRDAGRGTEAFF. In DNA, the CDR3 is TGTGCCACGCGAGACGCGGGCAGGGGCACTGAAGCTTTCTTT.

The chain employs TRBV18 and TRBJ2-1; TRBD2 aligns across 10 bases. J gave up 9 bases and V 5 bases, and 7 bases lay outside the gene matches. The CDR3 has 14 residues. The germline V gene encodes CDR1 KGHSH and CDR2 LQKENI. CDR3 in amino acids: CASSVTSGTVEQFF. CDR3 sequence (DNA): TGTGCCAGCTCAGTAACTAGCGGGACGGTTGAGCAGTTCTTC.

This chain links TRBV29-1 with TRBJ2-7; D is undetermined. The CDR3 runs to 13 residues. Trimming cost V 7 bases and J 0 bases, with 13 bases left between them. Germline CDR1 SQVTM, CDR2 ANQGSEA. CDR3 in amino acids: CSARVTDSYEQYF. In nucleotides, the CDR3 is TGCAGCGCTCGTGTGACTGACTCCTACGAGCAGTACTTC.

This chain links TRBV19 with TRBJ2-7; D is unclear. This CDR3 spans 15 amino acids. V lost 2 bases and J lost 3, with 14 bases in between. From germline, CDR1 is LNHDA and CDR2 SQIVND (reference sequence). CDR3 amino acids: CASSIRTDALYEQYF. CDR3 in DNA: TGTGCCAGTAGTATACGTACCGACGCGCTCTACGAGCAGTACTTC.

This clonotype was picked up a small number of times. This chain uses TRBV11-3 with TRBJ1-1; D is unclear. Germline V CDR1 and CDR2: SGHNT, YENEEA. The CDR3 is 13 amino acids. Trimming took 7 bases from V and 3 from J, leaving 12 bases between them. The CDR3 DNA reads TGTGCCAGCACCCATCTGTTCGACACTGAAGCTTTCTTT. Protein: CASTHLFDTEAFF.

This clonotype was seen a handful of times. The V gene is TRBV18, the J gene TRBJ1-1; D ambiguous. Trimming took 7 bases from V and 8 from J, leaving 14 bases between them. The CDR3 loop spans 12 amino acids. The germline CDR1 and CDR2 sequences are KGHSH and LQKENI. In nucleotides, the CDR3 is TGTGCCAGCTGGCCGGGCTATAAAGAAGCTTTCTTT. Its protein is CASWPGYKEAFF.

This clonotype has just a few counts. The junction and the germline gene differ at one end; a read error may be behind it. V is TRBV9 and J is TRBJ1-1; no clear D. Germline values: CDR1 SGDLS, CDR2 YYNGEE. The length of the CDR3 is 13 residues. CDR3 sequence reads: CASSVEQNTEAFF. In nucleotides, the CDR3 is TGTGCCAGCAGTGTAGAACAGAACACTGAAGCTTTCTTT.

This clonotype came up a few times. The chain couples TRBV4-2 to TRBJ1-4; 10 bases fit TRBD1. The CDR3 length is 19 residues. The V gene's germline CDR1 is LGHNA and CDR2 YNFKEQ. V lost 0 bases, J lost 10 bases, and 17 bases stayed unmatched. This CDR3 is CASSQDGPKVGTGAGKLFF. In DNA, the CDR3 is TGTGCCAGCAGCCAAGATGGCCCGAAGGTCGGGACAGGGGCAGGAAAACTGTTTTTT.

The chain couples TRBV7-3 to TRBJ2-1; D is possibly TRBD1 or TRBD2 (5 bases each). Trimming took 6 bases from V and 0 from J, leaving 6 bases between them. The CDR3 loop spans 13 amino acids. Looked up from germline, CDR1 is SGHTA and CDR2 is FQGTGA. In nucleotides, the CDR3 is TGTGCCAGCAGTGGGGGCTCCTACAATGAGCAGTTCTTC. It codes for CASSGGSYNEQFF.

This clonotype has a handful of counts. This chain joins TRBV4-3 and TRBJ1-1; 7 bases agree with TRBD1. The CDR3 contains 13 residues. Germline CDR1 is LGHNA and CDR2 is YSLEER. The V segment lost 4 bases and the J segment 8 bases; nucleotides outside the gene matches: 7. The CDR3 bases are TGCGCCAGCAGCCGGTCAGGGGGGGCAGAAGCTTTCTTT. Translated, it gives CASSRSGGAEAFF.

This clonotype was seen a few times. The rearrangement links TRBV5-1 to TRBJ2-6; tentative D call: TRBD2 (6 bases). This CDR3 is built from 15 residues. V dropped 1 base and J dropped 2 bases, with 7 bases sitting between them. Per the germline V gene, CDR1 is SGHRS and CDR2 is YFSETQ. CDR3 nucleotide sequence: TGCGCCAGCAGCTTGTCGGGGGCTGGGGCCAACGTCCTGACTTTC. It is translated as CASSLSGAGANVLTF. Based on the CDR3 plus reference TRBV5-1 and TRBJ2-6, the full variable domain is KAGVTQTPRYLIKTRGQQVTLSCSPISGHRSVSWYQQTPGQGLQFLFEYFSETQRNKGNFPGRFSGRQFSNSRSEMNVSTLELGDSALYLCASSLSGAGANVLTFGAGSRLTVL.

This clonotype has only a few counts. The V call is TRBV7-9, the J call TRBJ2-5; D may be TRBD1 or TRBD2 (6 bases each). The CDR3 covers 14 residues. CDR1 is SEHNR and CDR2 is FQNEAQ in the germline V gene (reference sequence). V lost 7 bases and J 3 bases, leaving 15 bases between the germline ends. Here the CDR3 reads CASMRVGGEETQYF. DNA of the CDR3: TGTGCCAGCATGAGGGTGGGGGGCGAAGAGACCCAGTACTTC.

This clonotype has just a few counts. This chain uses TRBV25-1 with TRBJ2-1; possible D gene TRBD1, 6 bases. This CDR3 comprises 14 residues. Germline V gene sequence: CDR1 MGHDK, CDR2 SYGVNS. Between the trimmed V and J ends, which lost 8 bases and 0 bases, there was a span of 11 bases. DNA for the CDR3: TGTGCCAGCCGGGACACCGACTCCTACAATGAGCAGTTCTTC. Its translation is CASRDTDSYNEQFF.

There are a few counts of this clonotype. This chain joins TRBV29-1 and TRBJ2-1, with a possible D match to TRBD2 (5 bases). CDR1 and CDR2 (germline): SQVTM, ANQGSEA. V was clipped by 4 bases and J by 6 bases, with 10 bases between them. The CDR3 extends over 12 amino acids. CDR3 residues: CSVARAANEQFF. In DNA form, the CDR3 reads TGCAGCGTTGCGAGGGCGGCCAATGAGCAGTTCTTC.

The chain is built from TRBV5-1 and TRBJ2-1; 10 nucleotides line up with TRBD2. The V and J ends lost 6 bases and 3 bases, in that order; junction bases with no gene match: 6. CDR1 and CDR2 (germline): SGHRS, YFSETQ. This CDR3 is 15 amino acids long. The DNA for the CDR3 is TGCGCCAGCAAGCGGGGGGGTCCAGACTACAATGAGCAGTTCTTC. As protein: CASKRGGPDYNEQFF. Combining the CDR3 with reference TRBV5-1 and TRBJ2-1 gives the whole variable domain KAGVTQTPRYLIKTRGQQVTLSCSPISGHRSVSWYQQTPGQGLQFLFEYFSETQRNKGNFPGRFSGRQFSNSRSEMNVSTLELGDSALYLCASKRGGPDYNEQFFGPGTRLTVL.

CDR3 DNA: TGTGCCACCAGCAGTGGAACGACAGGACAGAACACTGAAGCTTTCTTT. Amino acid sequence: CATSSGTTGQNTEAFF. V usage is TRBV15 and J usage is TRBJ1-1, with D possibly being TRBD1 (6 bases). The CDR3 runs 16 residues. Trimming shortened V by 3 bases and J by 1 base, and 15 bases separated the two germline ends. Germline CDR1 and CDR2: LNHNV and YYDKDF (reference sequence). Full variable domain (missing parts from reference TRBV15 and TRBJ1-1): DAMVIQNPRYQVTQFGKPVTLSCSQTLNHNVMYWYQQKSSQAPKLLFHYYDKDFNNEADTPDNFQSRRPNTSFCFLDIRSPGLGDTAMYLCATSSGTTGQNTEAFFGQGTRLTVV.

This clonotype occurred a few times. The chain is built from TRBV5-1 and TRBJ1-2; D gene unclear. The germline V and J ends were trimmed by 4 bases and 8 bases, with 15 bases remaining between them. The germline CDR1 and CDR2 sequences are SGHRS and YFSETQ. The CDR3 runs to 13 residues. The CDR3 DNA is TGCGCCAGCAGCCCGTTGACTAGTGGAGGCTACACCTTC. It codes for CASSPLTSGGYTF.

This clonotype has more than one count but fewer than ten. The gene calls are TRBV9 and TRBJ2-7; D ambiguous. CDR3 length equals 14 residues. V was cut by 0 bases and J by 6 bases, with 13 bases left in between. The germline V gene has CDR1 SGDLS and CDR2 YYNGEE. The CDR3: CASSVDFLDGEQYF. DNA for the CDR3: TGTGCCAGCAGCGTAGATTTTTTGGACGGCGAGCAGTACTTC.

The V gene is TRBV7-6, the J gene TRBJ2-1; D call uncertain. Between the trimmed V and J ends, which lost 6 bases and 5 bases, there was a span of 20 bases. Germline-derived CDR1 and CDR2 are SGHVS and FNYEAQ. This CDR3 is built from 16 residues. CDR3 residues: CASRPSLVENDNEQFF. The CDR3 nucleotides are TGTGCCAGCAGGCCGTCGCTAGTGGAGAATGACAATGAGCAGTTCTTC.